This entry is about one T cell receptor beta chain. Its antigen is unidentified. The sample belongs to a study of cytomegalovirus exposure and HLA in healthy donors. The wider study: Drawn from HLA-typed donors, 80 million to 100 million unique TCRs were held in an early data release. Whole-study results and caveats: Trimming of TCR beta V- and J-genes showed a link, identified in a later analysis, to a missense DCLRE1C variant. Immune exposure information comprised only CMV serostatus.

The primer mix had 60 Vbeta and 13 Jbeta primers. TCRdb's table, derived via immunoSEQ multiplex PCR, lists solely in-frame clones and lacks some. In the table there are 100,000 to 150,000 clones, approximately 80% of which are singletons. Sequenced: PBMCs. This TCR derives from a woman aged 35 to 49 in good health and CMV-seropositive.

CDR3 DNA: TGCGCCAGCAGCCAAGCGAGACTACGAGATACGCAGTATTTT. This sequence encodes CASSQARLRDTQYF. The rearrangement links TRBV4-1 to TRBJ2-3; D perhaps matches TRBD2 (5 bases). CDR3 length: 14 residues. Germline CDR1 is MGHRA and CDR2 is YSYEKL. V gave up 1 base and J gave up 5 bases, with 10 bases separating them.